Given below is one T cell receptor beta chain in context. Antigen: not known. This sample was taken from a study of T cells in Graves' hyperthyroidism and ophthalmopathy. Whole-study context: Pretreatment peripheral blood was obtained at initial diagnosis.

Study results and limitations: Most thyroid clonotypes that were expanded above 0.001 also turned up in blood.

Cells are PBMCs isolated from about 10 ml of fresh blood. Amplification yielded TCR beta CDR3 regions, with RNA transcripts as the source. First-round RT-PCR targeting the TCR CDR3 was performed with the HTBI primer set. TCRdb recomputed calls from the multiplex PCR reads with MiXCR, one row per CDR3 protein. Seen here are roughly 740,000 distinct CDR3 sequences, roughly 15% observed once, and the top ten hold over 7.5%. In germline, CDR1 is MDHEN, CDR2 SYDVKM. CDR3 size: 12 residues. With 7 bases clipped from V and 5 bases from J, the junction kept 4 bases outside the gene matches. Sequencing input: blood. This receptor was obtained from a man aged 18 to 29 with Graves' hyperthyroidism. This rearrangement joins TRBV28 to TRBJ2-7; 8 bases are a match to TRBD2. The CDR3, as DNA: TGTGCCAGCACGGGGGGGTACGACGAGCAGTACTTC. It is translated as CASTGGYDEQYF.